The present TCR beta chain was sequenced within a study of blood T cell repertoires in COVID-19. Trimming at V came to 5 bases and at J to 5 bases, leaving 8 bases not matched to a gene. The CDR3 has 15 amino acids. CDR1 LNHDA and CDR2 SQIVND come from the germline V gene (reference sequence). Self-reported history from a screening survey and questionnaire set each donor's cohort. In the source study's methods: Cell counts per sample came from amplifying reference gene primers. Some clones are missing from TCRdb's copy, which holds only in-frame ones; the method was immunoSEQ multiplex PCR. V, J and clone size are taken as reported in that table, and D and trimming were inferred from the DNA itself. The sample includes fewer than 500,000 clones, about 85% of them seen just once.

The sequenced sample was PBMCs or T cells enriched from blood (not recorded which). The source is a woman aged 18-29 years with acute COVID-19. J is TRBJ1-4 and V is TRBV19; 7 bases line up with TRBD1. In DNA, the CDR3 is TGTGCCAGTAGTCAGGGACAGCTGCAAAATGAAAAACTGTTTTTT. Its protein product is CASSQGQLQNEKLFF.